The 13 T cell receptor beta chains in this list originate from one sample, sequenced in a study of shared clonotypes between healthy human individuals. TCRdb's table, derived via immunoSEQ multiplex PCR, lists solely in-frame clones and lacks some. This table has about 1,500,000 clones, roughly 96% appearing once. Specimen: naive CD4+ T cells sorted from blood. Subset specified: CD45RA+ positively selected. The receptor set was obtained from a man younger than 40 in good health.

Note on this clone: Other DNA sequences in the same sample also yield this CDR3. The V and J genes are TRBV5-4 and TRBJ2-2; D not resolved. Germline V gives CDR1 SGHNT, CDR2 YYREEE (reference sequence). The germline V and J ends were trimmed by 0 bases and 7 bases, with 4 bases remaining between them. This CDR3 has 12 residues. The DNA for the CDR3 is TGTGCCAGCAGCTTGGTTGTCGGGGAGCTGTTTTTT. This translates into CASSLVVGELFF.

The CDR3 DNA follows: TGCAGCGCTCGAATAGAGTGGGGTGCCAAAAACATTCAGTACTTC. Its translation: CSARIEWGAKNIQYF. The rearrangement uses TRBV29-1 and TRBJ2-4; no clear D. Trimming removed 7 bases at V and 1 base at J, with 17 bases between. Germline CDR1 is SQVTM and CDR2 is ANQGSEA. This CDR3 comprises 15 residues.

The J gene is TRBJ2-1, the V gene TRBV9; D call uncertain. V was pared by 0 bases and J by 0 bases, with 7 bases between. The CDR3 has 15 residues. CDR1 is SGDLS and CDR2 is YYNGEE in the germline V gene. In DNA form, the CDR3 reads TGTGCCAGCAGCGTAGATGATAGCTCCTACAATGAGCAGTTCTTC. It codes for CASSVDDSSYNEQFF.

The chain joins TRBV18 to TRBJ2-2; 8 bases are shared with TRBD1. Losses at the gene ends were 4 bases for V and 3 bases for J; bases not matched to a gene: 7. This CDR3 comprises 16 residues. CDR1 and CDR2 from the germline V gene are KGHSH and LQKENI. CDR3 nucleotides: TGTGCCAGCTCACTCTTCACAGGGGGAGACACCGGGGAGCTGTTTTTT. The encoded protein is CASSLFTGGDTGELFF.

V is TRBV6-6 and J is TRBJ1-1, with 10 nucleotides matching TRBD1. From germline, CDR1 is MNHNY and CDR2 SVGAGI (reference sequence). This CDR3 comprises 16 residues. J was trimmed by 1 base and V by 6 bases; bases with no gene match: 8. The CDR3: CASSPRTGGQNTEAFF. In DNA form, the CDR3 reads TGTGCCAGCAGCCCGAGGACAGGGGGACAGAACACTGAAGCTTTCTTT.

The rearrangement uses TRBV2 and TRBJ2-3; D is possibly TRBD1 (6 bases). The V gene lost 5 bases and the J gene lost 3 bases, with 6 bases spanning the gap. CDR3 length: 12 amino acids. Germline loops: CDR1 SNHLY, CDR2 FYNNEI. CDR3 amino acids: CASSTGTDTQYF. The CDR3 nucleotides are TGTGCCAGCAGTACAGGGACAGATACGCAGTATTTT.

The CDR3 here is CAWSVSPDGTQYF. CDR3 nucleotides: TGTGCCTGGAGTGTATCCCCCGACGGGACCCAGTACTTC. V is TRBV30 and J is TRBJ2-5; D is undetermined. The CDR3 is 13 residues long. From germline, CDR1 is GTSNPN and CDR2 SVGIG (reference sequence). V dropped 0 bases and J dropped 7 bases, with 12 bases sitting between them.

The J gene is TRBJ2-5, the V gene TRBV6-5, with D uncertain. This CDR3 comprises 14 residues. With 1 base removed from V and 4 bases from J, the gap between germline ends came to 10 bases. Germline V gives CDR1 MNHEY, CDR2 SVGAGI. The CDR3 region has the DNA TGTGCCAGCAGTTACTTGGGAAAAGCAGAGACCCAGTACTTC. Translation gives CASSYLGKAETQYF.

V and J are TRBV7-2 and TRBJ2-7, with D possibly matching TRBD2 (6 bases). The CDR3 spans 14 residues. Germline V gene data show CDR1 as SGHTA and CDR2 as FQGNSA. V was trimmed by 2 bases and J by 2 bases, leaving 10 bases between them. CDR3 bases: TGTGCCAGCAGCTTATTAGGAGGGGCCTACGAGCAGTACTTC. This translates into CASSLLGGAYEQYF.

CDR3 sequence reads: CASSSLKREETQYF. In DNA, the CDR3 is TGTGCCAGCAGCTCGCTGAAGCGGGAGGAGACCCAGTACTTC. This rearrangement joins TRBV11-2 to TRBJ2-5; 8 nucleotides match TRBD2. The CDR3 has 14 residues. Trimming cost V 4 bases and J 5 bases; bases outside gene matches: 6. Per germline, CDR1 SGHAT and CDR2 FQNNGV.

The chain joins TRBV7-2 to TRBJ2-3; D not resolved. Germline V gene data show CDR1 as SGHTA and CDR2 as FQGNSA. This CDR3 has 12 amino acids. Trimming took off 2 bases at V and 7 bases at J, with 7 bases between the two ends. In nucleotides, the CDR3 is TGTGCCAGCAGCTTAATATCGCATACGCAGTATTTT. Its translation is CASSLISHTQYF.

The V and J genes are TRBV28 and TRBJ2-7, with D possibly matching TRBD2 (5 bases). The CDR3 consists of 16 residues. The germline gives CDR1 MDHEN, CDR2 SYDVKM. Trimming left V 1 base short and J 6 bases short, with 19 bases between. This CDR3 reads CASSLSLGGGLVEQYF. The CDR3, as DNA: TGTGCCAGCAGTTTATCACTTGGAGGAGGATTGGTCGAGCAGTACTTC.

The chain uses TRBV6-6 and TRBJ1-1; 8 nucleotides align to TRBD1. V lost 2 bases, J lost 6 bases, and 2 bases stayed unmatched. This CDR3 spans 13 amino acids. Germline V gene lookup returns CDR1 MNHNY and CDR2 SVGAGI (reference sequence). CDR3 sequence: CASSYARGPEAFF. The CDR3 bases are TGTGCCAGCAGTTACGCCAGGGGGCCTGAAGCTTTCTTT.